Below, one T cell receptor beta chain is given with its context. Trimming took 2 bases from V and 3 from J, leaving 11 bases between them. The CDR3 length is 14 residues. Germline CDR1 and CDR2: MNHEY and SMNVEV (reference sequence). The source of the sample is a study of PD-1 blockade in mismatch repair-deficient tumors. Some clones are missing from TCRdb's copy, which holds only in-frame ones; the method was immunoSEQ multiplex PCR. The sample has tens of thousands of clones, around 73% seen once; the top ten hold roughly 6%. Every patient had mismatch repair deficiency by PCR or immunohistochemistry.

The genes are TRBV27 and TRBJ2-7; tentatively, D is TRBD2 (6 bases). Here the sequenced sample was peripheral blood, taken 2 weeks after starting pembrolizumab. The receptor comes from an adult with mismatch repair-deficient cancer. The CDR3 loop reads CASSLKEGNYEQYF. In DNA, the CDR3 is TGTGCCAGCAGTTTAAAGGAGGGTAACTACGAGCAGTACTTC.